This T cell receptor beta chain stems from a study of T cells in localized non-small cell lung cancer. Study findings and constraints: Exceeding tumor, uninvolved adjacent lung had the highest T cell clonality.

With 4 bases removed from V and 8 bases from J, the gap between germline ends came to 11 bases. Germline CDR1 and CDR2: MNHNS and SASEGT. The CDR3 spans 13 residues. Concerning this clone: Its antigen remains unknown.

Clones were sequenced by immunoSEQ multiplex PCR, and TCRdb holds only the in-frame ones, with some missing. The top ten hold approximately 9.6% of the sample, which has 20,000 to 30,000 clones, around 85% seen once. V is TRBV6-1 and J is TRBJ1-4; no reliable D call. The source is a man aged 35 to 69 with stage III squamous cell lung carcinoma. The starting material was peripheral blood, obtained before any cancer treatment. CDR3 nucleotides: TGTGCCAGCAGTGGATGGACGGGAGAAAAACTGTTTTTT. Protein: CASSGWTGEKLFF.